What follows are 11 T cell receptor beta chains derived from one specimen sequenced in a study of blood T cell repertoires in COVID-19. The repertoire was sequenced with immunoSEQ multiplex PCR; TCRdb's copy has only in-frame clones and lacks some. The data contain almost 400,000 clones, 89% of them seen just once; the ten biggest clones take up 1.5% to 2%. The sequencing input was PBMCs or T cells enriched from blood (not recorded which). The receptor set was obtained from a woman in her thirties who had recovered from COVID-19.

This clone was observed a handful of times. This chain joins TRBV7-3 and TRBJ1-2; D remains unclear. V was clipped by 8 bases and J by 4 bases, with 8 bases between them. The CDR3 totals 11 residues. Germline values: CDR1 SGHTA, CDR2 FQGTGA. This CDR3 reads CASGQAYGYTF. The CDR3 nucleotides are TGTGCCAGCGGCCAGGCCTATGGCTACACCTTC.

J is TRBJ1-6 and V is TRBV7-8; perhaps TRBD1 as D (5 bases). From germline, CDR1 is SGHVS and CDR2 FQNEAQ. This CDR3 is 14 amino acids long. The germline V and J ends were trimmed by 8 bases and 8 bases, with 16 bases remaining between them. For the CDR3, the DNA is TGTGCCAGCCTCCGGGGGGGGACGTATTCACCCCTCCACTTT. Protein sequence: CASLRGGTYSPLHF.

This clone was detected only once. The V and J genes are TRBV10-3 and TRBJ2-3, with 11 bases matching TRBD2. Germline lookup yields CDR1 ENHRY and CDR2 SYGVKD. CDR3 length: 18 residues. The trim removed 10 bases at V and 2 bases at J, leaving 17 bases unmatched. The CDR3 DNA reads TGTGCCACCGGGGATAGCGGGAGGGCCGGGGGGATCACAGATACGCAGTATTTT. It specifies CATGDSGRAGGITDTQYF.

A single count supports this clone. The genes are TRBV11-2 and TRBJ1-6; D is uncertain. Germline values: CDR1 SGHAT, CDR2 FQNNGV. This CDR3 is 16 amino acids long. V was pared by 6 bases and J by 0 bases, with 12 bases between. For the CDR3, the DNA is TGTGCCAGCAGGCCCACAAGAAGCTCCTATAATTCACCCCTCCACTTT. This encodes CASRPTRSSYNSPLHF.

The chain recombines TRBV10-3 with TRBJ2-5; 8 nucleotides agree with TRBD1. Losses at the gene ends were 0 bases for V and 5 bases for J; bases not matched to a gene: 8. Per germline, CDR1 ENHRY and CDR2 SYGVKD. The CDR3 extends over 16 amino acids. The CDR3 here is CAISESLDRVRETQYF. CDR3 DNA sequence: TGTGCCATCAGTGAGTCCTTGGACAGGGTGAGGGAGACCCAGTACTTC.

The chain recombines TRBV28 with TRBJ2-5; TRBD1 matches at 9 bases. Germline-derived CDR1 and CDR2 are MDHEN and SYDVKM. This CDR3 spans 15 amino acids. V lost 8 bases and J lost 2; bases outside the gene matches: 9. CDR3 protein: CASLPGTGIQETQYF. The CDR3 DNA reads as TGTGCCAGCCTTCCCGGGACAGGGATTCAAGAGACCCAGTACTTC.

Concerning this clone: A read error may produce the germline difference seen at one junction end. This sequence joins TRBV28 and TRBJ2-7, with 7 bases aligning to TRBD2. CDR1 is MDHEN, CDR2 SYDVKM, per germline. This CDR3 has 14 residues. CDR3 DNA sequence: TGTGCCAGCGGCTTTTCCGGGACTACCTACGTGCAGTACTTC. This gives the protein CASGFSGTTYVQYF. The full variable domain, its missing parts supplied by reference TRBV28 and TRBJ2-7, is DVKVTQSSRYLVKRTGEKVFLECVQDMDHENMFWYRQDPGLGLRLIYFSYDVKMKEKGDIPEGYSVSREKKERFSLILESASTNQTSMYLCASGFSGTTYVQYFGPGTRLTVT.

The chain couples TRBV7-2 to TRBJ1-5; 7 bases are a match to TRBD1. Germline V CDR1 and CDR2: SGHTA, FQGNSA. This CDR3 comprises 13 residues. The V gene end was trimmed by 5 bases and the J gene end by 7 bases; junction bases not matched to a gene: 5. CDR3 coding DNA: TGTGCCAGCAGCCGGGACAGTCTGCAGCCCCAGCATTTT. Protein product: CASSRDSLQPQHF.

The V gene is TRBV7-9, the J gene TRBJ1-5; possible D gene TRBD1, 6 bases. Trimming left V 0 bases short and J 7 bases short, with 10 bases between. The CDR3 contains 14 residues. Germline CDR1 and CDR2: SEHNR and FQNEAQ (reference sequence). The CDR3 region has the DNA TGTGCCAGCAGCTTAGCAGGGGGAAGCCAGCCCCAGCATTTT. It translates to CASSLAGGSQPQHF.

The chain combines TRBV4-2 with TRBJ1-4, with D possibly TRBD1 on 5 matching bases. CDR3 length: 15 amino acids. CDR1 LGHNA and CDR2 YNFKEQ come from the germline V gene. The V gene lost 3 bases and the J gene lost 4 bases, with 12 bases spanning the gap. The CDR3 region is CASSQVGLRNEKLFF. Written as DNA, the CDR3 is TGTGCCAGCAGCCAGGTGGGACTTCGTAATGAAAAACTGTTTTTT.

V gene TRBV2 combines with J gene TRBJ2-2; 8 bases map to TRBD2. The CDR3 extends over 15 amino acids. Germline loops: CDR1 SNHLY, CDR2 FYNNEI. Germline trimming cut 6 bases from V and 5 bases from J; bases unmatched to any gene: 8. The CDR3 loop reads CASRHLSGKTGELFF. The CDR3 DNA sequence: TGTGCCAGCAGGCATCTTAGCGGGAAAACCGGGGAGCTGTTTTTT.